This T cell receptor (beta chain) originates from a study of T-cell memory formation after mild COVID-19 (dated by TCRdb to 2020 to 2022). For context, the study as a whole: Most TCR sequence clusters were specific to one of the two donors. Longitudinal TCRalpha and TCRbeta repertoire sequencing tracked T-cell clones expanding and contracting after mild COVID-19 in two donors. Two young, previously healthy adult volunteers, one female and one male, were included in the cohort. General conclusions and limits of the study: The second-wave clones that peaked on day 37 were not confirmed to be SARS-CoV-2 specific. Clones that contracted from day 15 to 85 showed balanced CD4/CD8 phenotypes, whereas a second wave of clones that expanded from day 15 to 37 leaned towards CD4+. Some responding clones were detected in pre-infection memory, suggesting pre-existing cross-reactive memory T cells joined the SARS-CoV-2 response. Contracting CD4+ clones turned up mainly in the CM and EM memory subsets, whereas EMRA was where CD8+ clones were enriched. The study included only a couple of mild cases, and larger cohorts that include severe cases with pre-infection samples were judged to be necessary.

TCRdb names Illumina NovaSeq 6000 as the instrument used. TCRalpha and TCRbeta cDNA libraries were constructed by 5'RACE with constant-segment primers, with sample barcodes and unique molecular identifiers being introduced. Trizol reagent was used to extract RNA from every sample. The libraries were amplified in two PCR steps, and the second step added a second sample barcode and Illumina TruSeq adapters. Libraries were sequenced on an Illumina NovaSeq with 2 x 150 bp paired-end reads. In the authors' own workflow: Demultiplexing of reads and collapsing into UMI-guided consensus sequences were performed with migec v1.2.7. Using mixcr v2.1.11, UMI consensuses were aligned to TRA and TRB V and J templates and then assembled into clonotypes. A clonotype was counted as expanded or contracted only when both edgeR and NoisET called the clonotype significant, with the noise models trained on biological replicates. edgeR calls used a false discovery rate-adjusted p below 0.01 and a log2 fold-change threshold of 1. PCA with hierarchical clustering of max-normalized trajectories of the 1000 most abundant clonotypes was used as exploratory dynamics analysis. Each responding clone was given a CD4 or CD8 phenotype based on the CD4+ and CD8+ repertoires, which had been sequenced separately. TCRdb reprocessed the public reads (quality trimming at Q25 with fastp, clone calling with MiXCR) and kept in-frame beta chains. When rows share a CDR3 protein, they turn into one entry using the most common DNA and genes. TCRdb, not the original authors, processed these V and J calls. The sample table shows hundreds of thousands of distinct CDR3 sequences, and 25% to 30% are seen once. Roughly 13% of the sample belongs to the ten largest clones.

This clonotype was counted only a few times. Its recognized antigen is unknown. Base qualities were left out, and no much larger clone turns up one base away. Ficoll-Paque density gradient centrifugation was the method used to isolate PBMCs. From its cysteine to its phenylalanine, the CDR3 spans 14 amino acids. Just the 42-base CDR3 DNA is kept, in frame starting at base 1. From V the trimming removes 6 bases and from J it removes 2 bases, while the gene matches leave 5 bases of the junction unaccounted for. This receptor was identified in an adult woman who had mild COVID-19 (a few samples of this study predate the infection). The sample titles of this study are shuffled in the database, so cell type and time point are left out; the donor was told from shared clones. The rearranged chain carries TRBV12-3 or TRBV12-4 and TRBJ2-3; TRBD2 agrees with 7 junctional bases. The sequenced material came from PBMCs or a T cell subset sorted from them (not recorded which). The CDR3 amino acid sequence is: CASRGRAYTDTQYF. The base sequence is TGTGCCAGCAGGGGGAGGGCCTACACAGATACGCAGTATTTT.